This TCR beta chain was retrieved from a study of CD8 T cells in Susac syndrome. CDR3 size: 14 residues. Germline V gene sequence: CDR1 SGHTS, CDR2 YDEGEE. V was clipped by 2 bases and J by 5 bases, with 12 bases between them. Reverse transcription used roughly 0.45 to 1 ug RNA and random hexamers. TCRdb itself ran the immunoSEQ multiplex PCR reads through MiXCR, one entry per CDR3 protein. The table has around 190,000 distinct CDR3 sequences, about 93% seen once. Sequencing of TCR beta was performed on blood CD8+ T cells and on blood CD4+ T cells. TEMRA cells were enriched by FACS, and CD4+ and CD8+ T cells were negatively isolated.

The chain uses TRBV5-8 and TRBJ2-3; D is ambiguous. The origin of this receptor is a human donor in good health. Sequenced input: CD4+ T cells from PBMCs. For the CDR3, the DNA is TGTGCCAGCAGCTTAGAGGTCCGGTTAGATACGCAGTATTTT. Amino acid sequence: CASSLEVRLDTQYF. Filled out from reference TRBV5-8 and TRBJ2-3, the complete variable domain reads EAGVTQSPTHLIKTRGQQATLRCSPISGHTSVYWYQQALGLGLQFLLWYDEGEERNRGNFPPRFSGRQFPNYSSELNVNALELEDSALYLCASSLEVRLDTQYFGPGTRLTVL.